This TCR beta chain was recovered during a study of T cells in Graves' hyperthyroidism and ophthalmopathy. Background on the study: Specimen type is peripheral blood, collected at initial diagnosis prior to any treatment.

For this clonotype: What it binds is unknown.

Patients aged 18 to 65 had newly diagnosed hyperthyroidism that had lasted under 2 months. What was amplified from RNA transcripts were TCR beta CDR3 regions. A set of HTBI primers served as the primers for a first-round RT-PCR of the TCR CDR3. Each CDR3 protein gets one entry after TCRdb re-called the multiplex PCR reads with MiXCR. The repertoire holds about 400,000 distinct CDR3 sequences, with about 16% as singletons. General study points: Model-based prediction identified ophthalmopathy a median around 6.5 months prior to its onset.

After removal of 6 bases from V and 4 bases from J, the junction contained 9 bases not matched to a gene. The germline V gene encodes CDR1 MDHEN and CDR2 SYDVKM. The CDR3 covers 15 residues. The chain joins TRBV28 to TRBJ1-2; 9 bases align to TRBD1. The TCR was taken from a woman in her thirties with Graves' hyperthyroidism. Sample: blood. The CDR3 nucleotides read TGTGCCAGCAGAGCAGACAGGGGGTTCTCCTATGGCTACACCTTC. Its translation is CASRADRGFSYGYTF.